The 18 T cell receptor beta chains listed next were all sequenced from one sample in a study of long-term antiretroviral therapy in people with HIV. The libraries were made with immunoSEQ v3.0 at survey level. Generated by immunoSEQ multiplex PCR, the TCRdb table keeps only in-frame clones and is missing some. The repertoire has roughly 31,000 clones, about 88% of them found once; the top ten carry around 7.8%. Sequencing used unsorted PBMCs, obtained roughly 5 years before starting antiretroviral therapy. The receptors stem from a man between 45 and 60 years old with HIV.

This rearrangement joins TRBV2 to TRBJ2-7; D may be TRBD1 (5 bases). Germline CDR1 reads SNHLY; CDR2 reads FYNNEI. V shed 2 bases and J shed 0 bases, with 8 bases lying between them. The CDR3 totals 14 residues. The CDR3 nucleotides are TGTGCCAGCAGTGAACAGGGTGCCTCCTACGAGCAGTACTTC. Translating gives CASSEQGASYEQYF.

The chain recombines TRBV4-1 with TRBJ2-7, with a possible D match to TRBD1 (6 bases). The CDR3 spans 14 residues. Trimming left V 2 bases short and J 3 bases short, with 11 bases between. The germline V gene encodes CDR1 MGHRA and CDR2 YSYEKL. CDR3 loop: CASSQLDRLYEQYF. The CDR3 bases are TGCGCCAGCAGCCAATTGGACAGACTCTACGAGCAGTACTTC.

The rearrangement joins TRBV11-2 to TRBJ2-3; D is perhaps TRBD1 or TRBD2 (6 bases each). This CDR3 region has 16 residues. Germline V gives CDR1 SGHAT, CDR2 FQNNGV. Between the trimmed V and J ends, which lost 4 bases and 6 bases, there was a span of 20 bases. The CDR3 here is CASSSGGWGALDTQYF. DNA of the CDR3: TGTGCCAGCAGCTCCGGGGGCTGGGGGGCCCTCGATACGCAGTATTTT.

The count of this clone is one. The chain recombines TRBV5-1 with TRBJ1-1; no clear D gene. This CDR3 has 14 residues. V lost 5 bases to trimming and J lost 1 base, with 12 bases between them. The V gene's germline CDR1 is SGHRS and CDR2 YFSETQ. CDR3 region: CASSMSVGNTEAFF. The CDR3 nucleotides read TGCGCCAGCAGTATGTCGGTGGGGAACACTGAAGCTTTCTTT.

This chain joins TRBV7-9 and TRBJ2-1; no definite D call. The CDR3 is 14 amino acids. Germline V gene data show CDR1 as SEHNR and CDR2 as FQNEAQ (reference sequence). V was shortened by 4 bases and J by 2 bases, with 9 bases between the two germline ends. CDR3 nucleotides: TGTGCCAGCAGCTCCCCCGTGGCCTACAATGAGCAGTTCTTC. Protein product: CASSSPVAYNEQFF. Full variable domain (outside the CDR3, taken from reference TRBV7-9 and TRBJ2-1): DTGVSQNPRHKITKRGQNVTFRCDPISEHNRLYWYRQTLGQGPEFLTYFQNEAQLEKSRLLSDRFSAERPKGSFSTLEIQRTEQGDSAMYLCASSSPVAYNEQFFGPGTRLTVL.

This chain connects TRBV30 to TRBJ2-1, with 9 bases that match TRBD2. CDR1 and CDR2 from the germline V gene are GTSNPN and SVGIG (reference sequence). V shed 2 bases and J 9 bases; nucleotides not matched to a gene: 8. This CDR3 has 14 residues. CDR3 amino acids: CAWSLLAGESEQFF. In nucleotides, the CDR3 is TGTGCCTGGAGTCTCTTAGCGGGGGAGAGTGAGCAGTTCTTC.

The V call is TRBV5-1, the J call TRBJ1-1; possibly TRBD1 for D (5 bases). The germline V gene encodes CDR1 SGHRS and CDR2 YFSETQ. This CDR3 spans 11 amino acids. V lost 5 bases and J 7 bases, leaving 9 bases between the germline ends. Here the CDR3 DNA reads TGCGCCAGCAGTGACAGAAATGAAGCTTTCTTT. It encodes CASSDRNEAFF.

The chain links TRBV5-8 to TRBJ2-5; tentatively, D is TRBD1 or TRBD2 (6 bases each). With 2 bases removed from V and 4 bases from J, the gap between germline ends came to 18 bases. The CDR3 has 16 amino acids. CDR1 is SGHTS, CDR2 YDEGEE, per germline. The CDR3 DNA reads TGTGCCAGCAGCTTCATTAGGTTGGAGGGGGGAGAGACCCAGTACTTC. This encodes CASSFIRLEGGETQYF.

V usage is TRBV7-6 and J usage is TRBJ1-1; D might be TRBD1 (6 bases). This CDR3 comprises 15 residues. Germline V CDR1 and CDR2: SGHVS, FNYEAQ. V lost 5 bases and J 0 bases, leaving 13 bases between the germline ends. The CDR3 here is CASSPLDSLNTEAFF. DNA for the CDR3: TGTGCCAGCAGCCCGTTGGACAGTTTGAACACTGAAGCTTTCTTT. The full variable domain, completed using reference TRBV7-6 and TRBJ1-1, is GAGVSQSPRYKVTKRGQDVALRCDPISGHVSLYWYRQALGQGPEFLTYFNYEAQQDKSGLPNDRFSAERPEGSISTLTIQRTEQRDSAMYRCASSPLDSLNTEAFFGQGTRLTVV.

The rearrangement joins TRBV5-1 to TRBJ1-1; possible D gene TRBD1, 5 bases. Trimming left V 5 bases short and J 0 bases short, with 8 bases between. CDR1 SGHRS and CDR2 YFSETQ come from the germline V gene. The CDR3 spans 13 residues. CDR3 region: CASREGVNTEAFF. In DNA form, the CDR3 reads TGCGCCAGCAGGGAAGGGGTGAACACTGAAGCTTTCTTT. Full variable domain (remainder filled in from reference TRBV5-1 and TRBJ1-1): KAGVTQTPRYLIKTRGQQVTLSCSPISGHRSVSWYQQTPGQGLQFLFEYFSETQRNKGNFPGRFSGRQFSNSRSEMNVSTLELGDSALYLCASREGVNTEAFFGQGTRLTVV.

The chain uses TRBV4-3 and TRBJ1-2; D remains unclear. CDR1 and CDR2 from the germline V gene are LGHNA and YSLEER. V was clipped by 0 bases and J by 3 bases, with 14 bases between them. The CDR3 is made up of 16 amino acids. The CDR3 nucleotides are TGCGCCAGCAGCCAAGAGGTCCCCCCCGCGGACTATGGCTACACCTTC. Protein sequence: CASSQEVPPADYGYTF.

V usage is TRBV7-2 and J usage is TRBJ2-7; D is perhaps TRBD2 (5 bases). The CDR3 length is 13 residues. Germline V lookup: CDR1 SGHTA, CDR2 FQGNSA. V gave up 5 bases and J gave up 7 bases, with 15 bases separating them. CDR3 sequence reads: CASSTKRTLEQYF. The CDR3 DNA reads as TGTGCCAGCAGCACAAAGCGGACCTTGGAGCAGTACTTC.

The chain joins TRBV5-1 to TRBJ2-1; 12 positions match TRBD2. CDR1 SGHRS and CDR2 YFSETQ come from the germline V gene. V shed 2 bases, J shed 9 bases, and the junction held 3 bases outside the gene matches. This CDR3 region has 14 residues. CDR3 region: CASSLGLAGSEQFF. The CDR3 DNA is TGCGCCAGCAGCTTAGGACTAGCGGGGTCTGAGCAGTTCTTC.

The V call is TRBV7-2, the J call TRBJ2-7, with D perhaps TRBD2 (7 bases). Germline loops: CDR1 SGHTA, CDR2 FQGNSA. V shed 2 bases and J shed 4 bases, with 12 bases lying between them. The CDR3 has 14 amino acids. CDR3 coding DNA: TGTGCCAGCAGCTTATCGGGGGGACAATACGAGCAGTACTTC. Its translation: CASSLSGGQYEQYF. Complete variable domain (other parts from reference TRBV7-2 and TRBJ2-7): GAGVSQSPSNKVTEKGKDVELRCDPISGHTALYWYRQSLGQGLEFLIYFQGNSAPDKSGLPSDRFSAERTGGSVSTLTIQRTQQEDSAVYLCASSLSGGQYEQYFGPGTRLTVT.

The chain links TRBV7-7 to TRBJ2-1; 9 bases map to TRBD1. The J segment lost 1 base and the V segment lost 3 bases, leaving 1 base of the junction unmatched. This CDR3 spans 15 amino acids. The germline V gene has CDR1 SSHAT and CDR2 FNYEAQ (reference sequence). DNA for the CDR3: TGTGCCAGCAGCTTGGACAGGGGATCCTACAATGAGCAGTTCTTC. Protein: CASSLDRGSYNEQFF.

The chain recombines TRBV6-6 with TRBJ2-1; no clear D. The CDR3 has 12 amino acids. Between the trimmed V and J ends, which lost 0 bases and 4 bases, there was a span of 1 base. Germline assignment: CDR1 MNHNY and CDR2 SVGAGI (reference sequence). The CDR3 DNA reads TGTGCCAGCAGTTACTCGTACAATGAGCAGTTCTTC. This gives the protein CASSYSYNEQFF.

The chain is built from TRBV11-3 and TRBJ2-2; D is unresolved. This CDR3 has 13 amino acids. The germline V gene encodes CDR1 SGHNT and CDR2 YENEEA. V gave up 3 bases and J gave up 4 bases, with 6 bases separating them. The CDR3 is CASSFEVTGELFF. The CDR3 region has the DNA TGTGCCAGCAGCTTCGAGGTCACCGGGGAGCTGTTTTTT.

Here the CDR3 reads CASSLGGGNQPQHF. The CDR3, as DNA: TGTGCCAGCAGTCTAGGGGGGGGCAATCAGCCCCAGCATTTT. The chain recombines TRBV6-5 with TRBJ1-5, with D tentatively TRBD1 (6 bases). The germline CDR1 and CDR2 sequences are MNHEY and SVGAGI. V gave up 5 bases and J gave up 2 bases, with 10 bases separating them. The CDR3 sequence is 14 residues long.